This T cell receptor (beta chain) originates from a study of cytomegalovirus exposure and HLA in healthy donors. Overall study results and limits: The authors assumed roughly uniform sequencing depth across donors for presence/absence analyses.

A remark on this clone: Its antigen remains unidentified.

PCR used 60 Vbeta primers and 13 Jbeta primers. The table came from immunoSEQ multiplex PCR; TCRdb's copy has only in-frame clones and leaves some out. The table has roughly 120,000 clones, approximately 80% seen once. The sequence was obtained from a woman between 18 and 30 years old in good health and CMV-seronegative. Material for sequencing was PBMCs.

CDR3 sequence (DNA): TGTGCCAGCAGCTTGATCGGGACTAGCCGAGGGGTGTTGTCCAAAAACATTCAGTACTTC. This codes for CASSLIGTSRGVLSKNIQYF. V usage is TRBV5-4 and J usage is TRBJ2-4; 9 nucleotides align to TRBD2. V lost 1 base and J lost 2; bases outside the gene matches: 16. The CDR3 runs to 20 residues. CDR1 is SGHNT, CDR2 YYREEE, per germline (reference sequence).